Below, 16 T cell receptor beta chains from the same sample are listed, as sequenced in a study of blood T cell dynamics during melanoma immunotherapy. Using immunoSEQ multiplex PCR, the repertoire was profiled, and TCRdb retains in-frame clones only, with some absent. Counted here are approximately 17,000 clones, just over 90% occurring once; the ten biggest clones make up about 2%. Time point described: pre-treatment baseline. The specimen comprised blood, sampled from a patient treated with checkpoint blockade. The receptors shown here come from a human donor with melanoma.

The CDR3 DNA sequence: TGTGCCAGCAGTGCCCATGGACAGGGGGTTCAGCCCCAGCATTTT. This encodes CASSAHGQGVQPQHF. The gene calls are TRBV6-1 and TRBJ1-5; 10 bases agree with TRBD1. The CDR3 runs to 15 residues. After removal of 4 bases from V and 6 bases from J, the junction contained 6 bases not matched to a gene. The V gene's germline CDR1 is MNHNS and CDR2 SASEGT.

This chain connects TRBV30 to TRBJ1-4, with 9 bases fitting TRBD1. The CDR3 sequence is 15 residues long. V was clipped by 0 bases and J by 4 bases; unmatched bases: 3. From germline, CDR1 is GTSNPN and CDR2 SVGIG (reference sequence). CDR3 coding DNA: TGTGCCTGGAGTGTGGGACAGGGTGGTAATGAAAAACTGTTTTTT. It is translated as CAWSVGQGGNEKLFF.

The V call is TRBV19, the J call TRBJ2-7, with 7 bases fitting TRBD1. This CDR3 has 12 residues. Trimming cost V 5 bases and J 6 bases; bases outside gene matches: 4. CDR1 and CDR2 from the germline V gene are LNHDA and SQIVND (reference sequence). This chain's CDR3 is CASSPQGTEQYF. The CDR3 bases are TGTGCCAGTAGTCCACAGGGGACCGAGCAGTACTTC.

The chain joins TRBV29-1 to TRBJ2-5; 10 nucleotides match TRBD2. In germline, CDR1 is SQVTM, CDR2 ANQGSEA. V gave up 4 bases and J gave up 7 bases; unmatched junction bases: 9. CDR3 length equals 14 residues. CDR3: CSVGLAGGRGTQYF. The CDR3 DNA reads as TGCAGCGTTGGATTAGCGGGAGGCCGGGGGACCCAGTACTTC.

This rearrangement joins TRBV5-6 to TRBJ1-5; D possibly corresponds to TRBD1 (5 bases). This CDR3 comprises 13 residues. V was clipped by 2 bases and J by 3 bases, with 6 bases between them. Germline V gene data show CDR1 as SGHDT and CDR2 as YYEEEE. CDR3 residues: CASSLQDNQPQHF. CDR3 sequence (DNA): TGTGCCAGCAGCTTACAGGACAATCAGCCCCAGCATTTT.

This clone was seen more than once but under ten times. The genes are TRBV15 and TRBJ1-5, with D unresolved. CDR3 length equals 13 residues. Between the trimmed V and J ends, which lost 1 base and 4 bases, there was a span of 5 bases. Germline-derived CDR1 and CDR2 are LNHNV and YYDKDF (reference sequence). The CDR3 loop reads CATSRVRNQPQHF. CDR3 sequence (DNA): TGTGCCACCAGCAGAGTAAGGAATCAGCCCCAGCATTTT.

The chain recombines TRBV6-1 with TRBJ2-7; D not certain. The CDR3 consists of 13 residues. The germline gives CDR1 MNHNS, CDR2 SASEGT. The V end lost 5 bases, the J end lost 2 bases, and 10 bases lay between the germline ends. CDR3 bases: TGTGCCAGCAGTCGGCAAAATGCCTACGAGCAGTACTTC. Translated: CASSRQNAYEQYF.

CDR3 sequence (DNA): TGTGCCAGCAGCCGGGGGGCTGAAGCTTTCTTT. The encoded protein is CASSRGAEAFF. The chain joins TRBV6-1 to TRBJ1-1, with a weak D call TRBD1 (5 bases). The CDR3 has 11 residues. V was trimmed by 6 bases and J by 6 bases, leaving 8 bases between them. The germline CDR1 and CDR2 sequences are MNHNS and SASEGT.

V gene TRBV7-2 combines with J gene TRBJ1-6; unclear D gene. The CDR3 is 16 residues long. V was shortened by 1 base and J by 4 bases, with 11 bases between the two germline ends. Germline loops: CDR1 SGHTA, CDR2 FQGNSA. CDR3 region: CASSLDRSLYNSPLHF. As DNA, the CDR3 is TGTGCCAGCAGCTTAGACAGATCATTGTATAATTCACCCCTCCACTTT.

The chain is built from TRBV10-1 and TRBJ1-1; TRBD1 agrees at 7 bases. The CDR3 loop spans 15 amino acids. The germline V gene has CDR1 WNHNN and CDR2 SYGVQD (reference sequence). V trimming: 0 bases; J trimming: 1 base; junction bases outside the gene matches: 2. CDR3 bases: TGCGCCAGCAGTGAGTCGGGACAGCCGAACACTGAAGCTTTCTTT. Protein: CASSESGQPNTEAFF.

The chain employs TRBV7-2 and TRBJ2-7; perhaps D is TRBD1 or TRBD2 (5 bases each). V gave up 2 bases and J gave up 4 bases, with 27 bases separating them. CDR3 length equals 19 residues. Looked up from germline, CDR1 is SGHTA and CDR2 is FQGNSA. CDR3 amino acids: CASSLLRQGEITGRYEQYF. The CDR3 bases are TGTGCCAGCAGCTTATTGCGGCAGGGCGAGATAACGGGGAGATACGAGCAGTACTTC.

The chain links TRBV6-5 to TRBJ1-2, with D possibly matching TRBD1 (5 bases). CDR3 length: 15 amino acids. The V end was cut by 6 bases, the J end by 2 bases, with 16 bases between. Germline assignment: CDR1 MNHEY and CDR2 SVGAGI. CDR3 sequence reads: CASSRPDGANYGYTF. The CDR3 nucleotides are TGTGCCAGCAGCCGACCGGACGGGGCAAACTATGGCTACACCTTC.

This rearrangement joins TRBV15 to TRBJ1-4; 7 bases line up with TRBD1. Trimming took 3 bases from V and 7 from J; bases not matched to a gene: 5. Germline V gene sequence: CDR1 LNHNV, CDR2 YYDKDF (reference sequence). The CDR3 is 14 amino acids. CDR3 residues: CATSRGQRVEKLFF. In nucleotides, the CDR3 is TGTGCCACCAGCAGGGGACAGCGGGTTGAAAAACTGTTTTTT.

The chain recombines TRBV30 with TRBJ2-3, with 9 bases that match TRBD1. Per germline, CDR1 GTSNPN and CDR2 SVGIG (reference sequence). The CDR3 is 15 residues long. V gave up 4 bases and J gave up 2 bases; unmatched junction bases: 7. CDR3 DNA: TGTGCCTGGACCCCCGGGACAGGGCCCACAGATACGCAGTATTTT. Translating it yields CAWTPGTGPTDTQYF.

The gene calls are TRBV7-2 and TRBJ2-1; TRBD1 agrees at 7 bases. The CDR3 spans 16 residues. CDR1 SGHTA and CDR2 FQGNSA come from the germline V gene. Trimming removed 1 base from V and 9 bases from J; junction bases left unmatched: 12. The CDR3 DNA sequence: TGTGCCAGCAGCTTAGTGAGCACAGGGGAAGGTGGTGAGCAGTTCTTC. It translates to CASSLVSTGEGGEQFF.

The V and J genes are TRBV7-3 and TRBJ2-1; a possible D gene is TRBD2 (6 bases). Per germline, CDR1 SGHTA and CDR2 FQGTGA. The CDR3 is 16 residues long. V was shortened by 1 base and J by 4 bases, with 14 bases between the two germline ends. The chain's CDR3 is CASSLIGRGEYNEQFF. The CDR3 DNA sequence: TGTGCCAGCAGCTTAATTGGGCGGGGCGAGTACAATGAGCAGTTCTTC.